Shown below are 29 T cell receptor beta chains from a single sample sequenced in a study of blood T cell repertoires in COVID-19. Sequencing was performed with immunoSEQ multiplex PCR; in TCRdb, only in-frame clones are kept and a portion is missing. This sample has about 100,000 clones, with about 80% found just once. The specimen sequenced was peripheral blood. Source of these receptors: a woman aged 70-85 years with acute or convalescent COVID-19.

This clone was seen many times. This rearrangement joins TRBV29-1 to TRBJ2-5, with 12 nucleotides matching TRBD2. With 7 bases clipped from V and 9 bases from J, the junction kept 9 bases outside the gene matches. The germline V gene has CDR1 SQVTM and CDR2 ANQGSEA. The CDR3 covers 13 residues. The CDR3 sequence is CSGRTSGVWAQYF. As DNA, the CDR3 is TGCAGCGGACGGACTAGCGGGGTGTGGGCCCAGTACTTC. Full variable domain (remainder filled in from reference TRBV29-1 and TRBJ2-5): SAVISQKPSRDICQRGTSLTIQCQVDSQVTMMFWYRQQPGQSLTLIATANQGSEATYESGFVIDKFPISRPNLTFSTLTVSNMSPEDSSIYLCSGRTSGVWAQYFGPGTRLLVL.

The V and J genes are TRBV6-5 and TRBJ2-7, with 9 positions matching TRBD1. From germline, CDR1 is MNHEY and CDR2 SVGAGI. V was clipped by 6 bases and J by 3 bases; unmatched bases: 6. The CDR3 extends over 14 amino acids. CDR3 residues: CASRGTGIGYEQYF. The CDR3 DNA follows: TGTGCCAGCAGGGGGACAGGGATTGGCTACGAGCAGTACTTC.

The chain recombines TRBV3-1 (or the pseudogene TRBV3-2) with TRBJ1-5; no clear D. Trimming took off 0 bases at V and 7 bases at J, with 7 bases between the two ends. This CDR3 spans 13 amino acids. Germline V gives CDR1 LGHDT, CDR2 YNNKEL (reference sequence). The DNA of the CDR3 is TGTGCCAGCAGCCAAGATATCGGGCAGCCCCAGCATTTT. This translates into CASSQDIGQPQHF.

At least ten counts were recorded for this clone. The chain couples TRBV7-2 to TRBJ1-5; a possible D gene is TRBD1 (5 bases). This CDR3 contains 15 residues. The V gene lost 5 bases and the J gene lost 6 bases, with 17 bases spanning the gap. Germline V lookup: CDR1 SGHTA, CDR2 FQGNSA. Here the CDR3 reads CASSASGGVGQPQHF. The CDR3 DNA sequence: TGTGCCAGCAGCGCGTCCGGGGGTGTAGGTCAGCCCCAGCATTTT.

Turning to this clone: One end of the junction varies from germline; a read error may be responsible. The V gene is TRBV29-1, the J gene TRBJ1-1; maybe TRBD1 (5 bases). The germline gives CDR1 SQVTM, CDR2 ANQGSEA. The CDR3 is made up of 14 amino acids. The CDR3 loop reads CSVGIGGGNSEAFF. The CDR3 DNA reads TGCAGCGTTGGGATTGGTGGGGGGAACTCTGAAGCTTTCTTT. Variable domain in full (rest from reference TRBV29-1 and TRBJ1-1): SAVISQKPSRDICQRGTSLTIQCQVDSQVTMMFWYRQQPGQSLTLIATANQGSEATYESGFVIDKFPISRPNLTFSTLTVSNMSPEDSSIYLCSVGIGGGNSEAFFGQGTRLTVV.

The genes are TRBV6-6 and TRBJ2-6; D gene uncertain. The CDR3 consists of 15 residues. Germline CDR1 reads MNHNY; CDR2 reads SVGAGI (reference sequence). Between the trimmed V and J ends, which lost 6 bases and 0 bases, there was a span of 9 bases. CDR3 nucleotide sequence: TGTGCCAGCAGCCTAGAAGGCTCTGGGGCCAACGTCCTGACTTTC. Its translation: CASSLEGSGANVLTF.

The genes are TRBV19 and TRBJ1-1; D possibly corresponds to TRBD1 (6 bases). Trimming took 5 bases from V and 1 from J, leaving 14 bases between them. CDR1 is LNHDA, CDR2 SQIVND, per germline (reference sequence). The CDR3 is made up of 15 amino acids. CDR3 in amino acids: CASSLTGYPNTEAFF. The DNA for the CDR3 is TGTGCCAGTAGTTTGACAGGATACCCGAACACTGAAGCTTTCTTT. Combining the CDR3 with reference TRBV19 and TRBJ1-1 gives the whole variable domain DGGITQSPKYLFRKEGQNVTLSCEQNLNHDAMYWYRQDPGQGLRLIYYSQIVNDFQKGDIAEGYSVSREKKESFPLTVTSAQKNPTAFYLCASSLTGYPNTEAFFGQGTRLTVV.

This clone was counted only a few times. This rearrangement joins TRBV7-2 to TRBJ2-5, with 11 bases lining up with TRBD1. The CDR3 extends over 16 amino acids. Germline V CDR1 and CDR2: SGHTA, FQGNSA. J was trimmed by 2 bases and V by 1 base; bases with no gene match: 3. CDR3 coding DNA: TGTGCCAGCAGCTTAGGTGGGACAGGGGGTCAAGAGACCCAGTACTTC. The encoded protein is CASSLGGTGGQETQYF.

In its sample, this clone was seen once. The chain couples TRBV7-9 to TRBJ1-1, with 9 bases aligning to TRBD1. V lost 5 bases and J lost 5; bases outside the gene matches: 6. Germline V gives CDR1 SEHNR, CDR2 FQNEAQ (reference sequence). CDR3 length: 14 amino acids. The DNA of the CDR3 is TGTGCCAGCAGCGGAAGGACAGGGGTTACTGAAGCTTTCTTT. Protein: CASSGRTGVTEAFF.

The J gene is TRBJ1-1, the V gene TRBV19; D perhaps matches TRBD1 (5 bases). Per the germline V gene, CDR1 is LNHDA and CDR2 is SQIVND (reference sequence). V lost 3 bases and J 5 bases, leaving 13 bases between the germline ends. The CDR3 has 14 residues. As DNA, the CDR3 is TGTGCCAGTAGTATTGCATCAGGGCAGACTGAAGCTTTCTTT. It is translated as CASSIASGQTEAFF.

The chain employs TRBV30 and TRBJ1-3; D not resolved. The germline gives CDR1 GTSNPN, CDR2 SVGIG (reference sequence). Trimming removed 5 bases at V and 4 bases at J, with 6 bases between. This CDR3 spans 11 amino acids. The CDR3 DNA sequence: TGTGCCTGGTCCTCCGGAAACACCATATATTTT. Its translation: CAWSSGNTIYF.

The chain combines TRBV11-1 with TRBJ2-2, with a tentative D call TRBD1 (6 bases). This CDR3 contains 16 residues. The ends were cut back, 5 bases at V and 0 bases at J, with 13 bases in the middle. CDR1 is SGHAT and CDR2 is FQDESV in the germline V gene (reference sequence). For the CDR3, the DNA is TGTGCCAGCAGCCCAAACGACAGGACGAACACCGGGGAGCTGTTTTTT. Its translation: CASSPNDRTNTGELFF.

The chain has TRBV2 and TRBJ2-5, with TRBD2 identical over 8 bases. There are 15 residues in the CDR3. Germline loops: CDR1 SNHLY, CDR2 FYNNEI. The ends lost 0 bases at V and 7 bases at J; junction bases unmatched: 7. The CDR3 loop is CASSEARRAGGTQYF. CDR3 sequence (DNA): TGTGCCAGCAGTGAAGCCCGCAGGGCGGGAGGGACCCAGTACTTC.

The chain joins TRBV2 to TRBJ2-1; 11 bases map to TRBD2. This CDR3 is 15 amino acids long. Germline values: CDR1 SNHLY, CDR2 FYNNEI. Trimming cost V 6 bases and J 5 bases; bases outside gene matches: 6. DNA of the CDR3: TGTGCCAGCAGGACCGGACTAGCGGGCCACAATGAGCAGTTCTTC. It is translated as CASRTGLAGHNEQFF.

The V gene is TRBV7-2, the J gene TRBJ1-3, with 8 bases aligning to TRBD1. Germline V CDR1 and CDR2: SGHTA, FQGNSA. With V trimmed by 5 bases and J by 4 bases, 1 base remained unmatched. The CDR3 sequence is 13 residues long. The CDR3 DNA follows: TGTGCCAGCAGCAGACAGGGGGGAAACACCATATATTTT. This gives the protein CASSRQGGNTIYF.

CDR3 loop: CASSVSVSGNTIYF. The CDR3 nucleotides read TGTGCCAGCAGTGTTAGCGTCTCTGGAAACACCATATATTTT. The genes are TRBV2 and TRBJ1-3; D is unclear. CDR1 is SNHLY and CDR2 is FYNNEI in the germline V gene. The CDR3 covers 14 residues. Between the trimmed V and J ends, which lost 4 bases and 0 bases, there was a span of 7 bases.

V is TRBV7-8 and J is TRBJ1-2, with 8 bases that match TRBD1. There are 13 residues in the CDR3. Unmatched junction bases numbered 7, after V lost 9 bases and J lost 4 bases. Germline CDR1 reads SGHVS; CDR2 reads FQNEAQ. The CDR3 coding sequence is TGTGCCAGTGGGGACAGGCGGGGCTATGGCTACACCTTC. Protein sequence: CASGDRRGYGYTF.

The V gene is TRBV19, the J gene TRBJ2-5, with TRBD2 as a possible D gene (5 bases). CDR1 and CDR2 (germline): LNHDA, SQIVND (reference sequence). Trimming shortened V by 4 bases and J by 1 base, and 10 bases separated the two germline ends. The CDR3 is 14 residues long. This chain's CDR3 is CASSKSGIQETQYF. DNA for the CDR3: TGTGCCAGTAGTAAATCCGGGATCCAAGAGACCCAGTACTTC.

This chain joins TRBV18 and TRBJ1-1, with 10 bases identical to TRBD1. CDR1 KGHSH and CDR2 LQKENI come from the germline V gene. Trimming removed 3 bases from V and 5 bases from J; junction bases left unmatched: 6. The CDR3 sequence is 15 residues long. This CDR3 is CASSPGGQGLTEAFF. CDR3 in DNA: TGTGCCAGCTCACCGGGGGGACAGGGGTTAACTGAAGCTTTCTTT.

V and J are TRBV11-2 and TRBJ2-1; 7 bases agree with TRBD1. Germline V gene data show CDR1 as SGHAT and CDR2 as FQNNGV. Trimming took 5 bases from V and 4 from J; bases not matched to a gene: 8. The length of the CDR3 is 15 residues. In DNA form, the CDR3 reads TGTGCCAGCAGCCTGACACCGGGACAGTACAATGAGCAGTTCTTC. Amino acids: CASSLTPGQYNEQFF.

The V and J genes are TRBV19 and TRBJ2-4; 7 nucleotides align to TRBD1. This CDR3 comprises 15 residues. Germline-derived CDR1 and CDR2 are LNHDA and SQIVND (reference sequence). J lost 0 bases, V lost 8 bases, and 7 bases had no gene match. CDR3 sequence: CASQLGGEAKNIQYF. CDR3 coding DNA: TGTGCCAGTCAACTAGGGGGCGAAGCCAAAAACATTCAGTACTTC. Looking up the rest from reference TRBV19 and TRBJ2-4 gives the full variable domain: DGGITQSPKYLFRKEGQNVTLSCEQNLNHDAMYWYRQDPGQGLRLIYYSQIVNDFQKGDIAEGYSVSREKKESFPLTVTSAQKNPTAFYLCASQLGGEAKNIQYFGAGTRLSVL.

V usage is TRBV29-1 and J usage is TRBJ2-3; TRBD2 might be the D (5 bases). V was cut by 8 bases and J by 6 bases, with 12 bases left in between. The CDR3 is made up of 11 amino acids. Germline assignment: CDR1 SQVTM and CDR2 ANQGSEA. CDR3: CSLYGLDTQYF. Written as DNA, the CDR3 is TGCAGCCTATACGGACTGGATACGCAGTATTTT.

The DNA of the CDR3 is TGTGCCAGCAGTTTGTTCAGGGTCGGCACTGAAGCTTTCTTT. Translation: CASSLFRVGTEAFF. The chain recombines TRBV28 with TRBJ1-1, with D possibly being TRBD1 (5 bases). The CDR3 has 14 amino acids. Looked up from germline, CDR1 is MDHEN and CDR2 is SYDVKM. V was shortened by 3 bases and J by 4 bases, with 12 bases between the two germline ends.

The chain carries TRBV19 and TRBJ1-2; D not certain. Germline V gene lookup returns CDR1 LNHDA and CDR2 SQIVND (reference sequence). The CDR3 totals 12 residues. Trimming shortened V by 9 bases and J by 4 bases, and 12 bases separated the two germline ends. The CDR3 sequence: CASSGDGYGYTF. The CDR3 DNA sequence: TGTGCCAGCTCAGGCGATGGCTATGGCTACACCTTC.

This clone was recorded a few times. The chain is built from TRBV18 and TRBJ2-7; 10 bases align to TRBD1. Germline V gene sequence: CDR1 KGHSH, CDR2 LQKENI. V trimming: 3 bases; J trimming: 1 base; junction bases outside the gene matches: 6. This CDR3 spans 16 amino acids. CDR3 nucleotides: TGTGCCAGCTCACCTTACGGGACAGGGGATTCCTACGAGCAGTACTTC. Encoded protein: CASSPYGTGDSYEQYF.

The genes are TRBV18 and TRBJ2-5; no definite D call. The CDR3 runs 13 residues. Trimming removed 0 bases from V and 3 bases from J, with 5 bases in between. CDR1 and CDR2 from the germline V gene are KGHSH and LQKENI. Written as DNA, the CDR3 is TGTGCCAGCTCACCACCCTTAGAAGAGACCCAGTACTTC. Translating it yields CASSPPLEETQYF.

The chain uses TRBV5-1 and TRBJ1-2, with 8 bases aligning to TRBD1. The germline V gene encodes CDR1 SGHRS and CDR2 YFSETQ. CDR3 length: 17 amino acids. With V trimmed by 4 bases and J by 8 bases, 19 bases remained unmatched. In DNA form, the CDR3 reads TGCGCCAGCAGCCCCGCACCATTTGCCGGACAGGGTACAGGCTACACCTTC. It specifies CASSPAPFAGQGTGYTF.

The count of this clone is one. This chain links TRBV9 with TRBJ1-2; 7 positions match TRBD1. CDR3 length equals 13 residues. Germline V gene lookup returns CDR1 SGDLS and CDR2 YYNGEE. V shed 3 bases and J 4 bases; nucleotides not matched to a gene: 3. CDR3 sequence (DNA): TGTGCCAGCAGCGGGGGACAGAGCTATGGCTACACCTTC. Its translation: CASSGGQSYGYTF.

This clone has more than one count but fewer than ten. The rearrangement joins TRBV7-7 to TRBJ2-2; perhaps TRBD1 as D (5 bases). CDR1 SSHAT and CDR2 FNYEAQ come from the germline V gene (reference sequence). This CDR3 is built from 14 residues. V was trimmed by 4 bases and J by 6 bases, leaving 12 bases between them. The CDR3 nucleotides are TGTGCCAGCAGCTACGAAGGGGTGGCCGGGGAGCTGTTTTTT. It specifies CASSYEGVAGELFF.